The next 3 T cell receptor beta chains were all read from a single sample in a study of cytomegalovirus exposure and HLA in healthy donors. The PCR used 60 Vbeta and 13 Jbeta primers. Generated by immunoSEQ multiplex PCR, the TCRdb table keeps only in-frame clones and is missing some. Of 150,000 to 200,000 clones in the sample, 81% are singletons; the top ten hold approximately 2%. Sequenced material: PBMCs. The source of these receptors is a man aged 18 to 30 in good health and CMV-seronegative.

The chain uses TRBV28 and TRBJ1-2, with TRBD1 matching over 9 bases. This CDR3 is 15 amino acids long. Germline CDR1 is MDHEN and CDR2 is SYDVKM. Trimming cost V 3 bases and J 4 bases; bases outside gene matches: 6. The CDR3 bases are TGTGCCAGCAGTTTGGGACAGGGTACTCGCTATGGCTACACCTTC. Its protein product is CASSLGQGTRYGYTF.

V and J are TRBV27 and TRBJ1-6; D remains unclear. The CDR3 extends over 13 amino acids. Trimming cost V 3 bases and J 7 bases, with 7 bases left between them. Germline V gene data show CDR1 as MNHEY and CDR2 as SMNVEV (reference sequence). CDR3: CASSLYGNSPLHF. The CDR3 DNA reads TGTGCCAGCAGTTTGTACGGGAATTCACCCCTCCACTTT.

The V call is TRBV6-1, the J call TRBJ1-1; D might be TRBD1 (5 bases). CDR3 length: 15 amino acids. Germline values: CDR1 MNHNS, CDR2 SASEGT. V shed 3 bases and J shed 1 base, with 12 bases lying between them. The CDR3 loop is CASSDRDLGNTEAFF. The DNA of the CDR3 is TGTGCCAGCAGTGACCGGGACTTAGGGAACACTGAAGCTTTCTTT.